The 30 T cell receptor beta chains reported below all come from one sample, sequenced in a study of graft-versus-host responses after intestinal transplantation. These receptors' targets are unknown. The protocol was immunoSEQ multiplex PCR, while the TCRdb copy is restricted to in-frame clones and leaves out a portion. The table records about 83,000 clones, roughly nine tenths of them present only once. The source material was unstimulated CD4+ T cells sorted from spleen or lymph node cells, sampled before intestinal transplant. All receptors come from a human donor who received an intestinal transplant.

V and J are TRBV28 and TRBJ1-6; a weak D match, TRBD1 (5 bases). Germline CDR1 reads MDHEN; CDR2 reads SYDVKM. V was shortened by 6 bases and J by 12 bases, with 6 bases between the two germline ends. The CDR3 contains 10 residues. CDR3 DNA: TGTGCCAGCAGGGGGGGACCCCTCCACTTT. Encoded protein: CASRGGPLHF.

The chain is built from TRBV25-1 and TRBJ1-6, with 7 bases that match TRBD1. CDR1 is MGHDK, CDR2 SYGVNS, per germline. This CDR3 spans 15 amino acids. V was clipped by 7 bases and J by 0 bases; unmatched bases: 3. The CDR3, as DNA: TGTGCCAGCAAAACAGGGGACTCCTATAATTCACCCCTCCACTTT. Protein: CASKTGDSYNSPLHF. Full variable domain (remainder filled in from reference TRBV25-1 and TRBJ1-6): EADIYQTPRYLVIGTGKKITLECSQTMGHDKMYWYQQDPGMELHLIHYSYGVNSTEKGDLSSESTVSRIRTEHFPLTLESARPSHTSQYLCASKTGDSYNSPLHFGNGTRLTVT.

The V and J genes are TRBV29-1 and TRBJ2-3; D is perhaps TRBD2 (6 bases). CDR3 length: 16 amino acids. Germline loops: CDR1 SQVTM, CDR2 ANQGSEA. The V end lost 7 bases, the J end lost 0 bases, and 20 bases lay between the germline ends. CDR3 region: CSAFRPLADSTDTQYF. The DNA of the CDR3 is TGCAGCGCGTTCCGCCCACTAGCAGATAGCACAGATACGCAGTATTTT.

This chain connects TRBV5-1 to TRBJ2-5, with 12 bases fitting TRBD2. The CDR3 runs 16 residues. V trimming: 2 bases; J trimming: 7 bases; junction bases outside the gene matches: 9. CDR1 is SGHRS, CDR2 YFSETQ, per germline. The CDR3 DNA is TGCGCCAGCAGCTTTGGCCGGTCACTAGCGGGAGGGACCCAGTACTTC. This translates into CASSFGRSLAGGTQYF.

The J gene is TRBJ2-3, the V gene TRBV2; a weak D match, TRBD1 (5 bases). This CDR3 is 12 amino acids long. Germline V gene sequence: CDR1 SNHLY, CDR2 FYNNEI. Trimming removed 3 bases from V and 6 bases from J, with 7 bases in between. The CDR3 nucleotides read TGTGCCAGCAGTGATTCAGGGGATACGCAGTATTTT. Encoded protein: CASSDSGDTQYF.

This rearrangement joins TRBV5-1 to TRBJ2-7; 7 bases align to TRBD2. Germline loops: CDR1 SGHRS, CDR2 YFSETQ. The CDR3 extends over 12 amino acids. The ends lost 3 bases at V and 4 bases at J; junction bases unmatched: 1. The CDR3 here is CASSSGGYEQYF. The CDR3, as DNA: TGCGCCAGCAGCTCCGGGGGGTACGAGCAGTACTTC. The full variable domain, with the rest looked up from reference TRBV5-1 and TRBJ2-7, is KAGVTQTPRYLIKTRGQQVTLSCSPISGHRSVSWYQQTPGQGLQFLFEYFSETQRNKGNFPGRFSGRQFSNSRSEMNVSTLELGDSALYLCASSSGGYEQYFGPGTRLTVT.

This chain connects TRBV7-2 to TRBJ1-5; D is unclear. Looked up from germline, CDR1 is SGHTA and CDR2 is FQGNSA. CDR3 size: 13 residues. V shed 5 bases and J shed 4 bases, with 9 bases lying between them. CDR3 nucleotides: TGTGCCAGCAGCCCACGGGGTAATCAGCCCCAGCATTTT. Translation: CASSPRGNQPQHF.

This clone was counted a few times. This sample also contains other DNA sequences that code for the same CDR3. This chain joins TRBV6-1 and TRBJ1-6, with D unclear. With 2 bases removed from V and 7 bases from J, the gap between germline ends came to 6 bases. In germline, CDR1 is MNHNS, CDR2 SASEGT. The CDR3 is made up of 13 amino acids. Here the CDR3 reads CASSESRNSPLHF. Here the CDR3 DNA reads TGTGCCAGCAGTGAATCTAGGAATTCACCCCTCCACTTT.

This clone came up a few times. The chain links TRBV5-6 to TRBJ1-4; possible D gene TRBD1, 6 bases. In germline, CDR1 is SGHDT, CDR2 YYEEEE. This CDR3 is built from 16 residues. Trimming removed 4 bases at V and 7 bases at J, with 20 bases between. The CDR3 loop reads CASSQLKQGKSEKLFF. In nucleotides, the CDR3 is TGTGCCAGCAGCCAACTTAAACAGGGCAAGAGTGAAAAACTGTTTTTT.

This sequence joins TRBV11-2 and TRBJ2-5, with 9 bases matching TRBD2. Per the germline V gene, CDR1 is SGHAT and CDR2 is FQNNGV. The CDR3 runs 16 residues. V dropped 5 bases and J dropped 5; count of bases not matched to a gene: 12. CDR3 residues: CASSPRAGGIMETQYF. In DNA form, the CDR3 reads TGTGCCAGCAGCCCACGAGCGGGGGGCATAATGGAGACCCAGTACTTC.

The rearrangement joins TRBV27 to TRBJ2-7; weak D call: TRBD1 (6 bases). Germline CDR1 and CDR2: MNHEY and SMNVEV (reference sequence). This CDR3 region has 15 residues. V was cut by 5 bases and J by 3 bases, with 17 bases left in between. The CDR3 region has the DNA TGTGCCAGCAGTGTAAGGCTCACAGGGTACTACGAGCAGTACTTC. This codes for CASSVRLTGYYEQYF.

The gene calls are TRBV9 and TRBJ1-2; D not resolved. CDR3 length: 14 residues. Germline CDR1 and CDR2: SGDLS and YYNGEE. V gave up 0 bases and J gave up 4 bases, with 10 bases separating them. The CDR3: CASSVAVGSYGYTF. In DNA, the CDR3 is TGTGCCAGCAGCGTAGCTGTGGGCAGCTATGGCTACACCTTC. Full variable domain (missing parts from reference TRBV9 and TRBJ1-2): DSGVTQTPKHLITATGQRVTLRCSPRSGDLSVYWYQQSLDQGLQFLIQYYNGEERAKGNILERFSAQQFPDLHSELNLSSLELGDSALYFCASSVAVGSYGYTFGSGTRLTVV.

This clone was recorded only once. The V and J genes are TRBV6-1 and TRBJ1-1; 10 nucleotides align to TRBD1. J lost 5 bases, V lost 6 bases, and 6 bases had no gene match. The CDR3 sequence is 14 residues long. The germline V gene has CDR1 MNHNS and CDR2 SASEGT. The CDR3 nucleotides are TGTGCCAGCAGCGCGACAGGGGGCAGGACTGAAGCTTTCTTT. It codes for CASSATGGRTEAFF.

This chain joins TRBV29-1 and TRBJ1-2, with 8 bases that match TRBD1. Germline V gene sequence: CDR1 SQVTM, CDR2 ANQGSEA. J was trimmed by 6 bases and V by 6 bases; bases with no gene match: 9. This CDR3 region has 13 residues. The CDR3 DNA reads TGCAGCGTCTCAGGGGGCGCGGGTAATGGCTACACCTTC. It encodes CSVSGGAGNGYTF.

This clone was observed a single time. One end of the junction varies from germline; a read error may be responsible. V gene TRBV7-7 combines with J gene TRBJ2-2; D remains unclear. The germline gives CDR1 SSHAT, CDR2 FNYEAQ (reference sequence). The CDR3 length is 14 residues. This CDR3 reads CASSSSLLSGELFF. DNA of the CDR3: TGTGCTAGCAGTTCGAGCCTTTTGTCCGGGGAGCTGTTTTTT.

This chain connects TRBV13 to TRBJ2-7; 14 nucleotides align to TRBD2. CDR3 length: 16 amino acids. Germline CDR1 PRHDT, CDR2 FYEKMQ (reference sequence). The V and J ends lost 4 bases and 0 bases, in that order; junction bases with no gene match: 2. CDR3 in DNA: TGTGCCAGCAGCTACGGGACTAGCGGGGGCTCCTACGAGCAGTACTTC. Protein sequence: CASSYGTSGGSYEQYF.

V usage is TRBV11-1 and J usage is TRBJ2-7; TRBD2 matches at 9 bases. J was trimmed by 5 bases and V by 1 base; bases with no gene match: 3. CDR1 is SGHAT and CDR2 is FQDESV in the germline V gene (reference sequence). This CDR3 is 14 amino acids long. CDR3 DNA sequence: TGTGCCAGCAGCTTAGAGGGACTAGCCCACGAGCAGTACTTC. Translated, it gives CASSLEGLAHEQYF.

Notes on this clone: Additional DNA sequences in this sample encode the identical CDR3. J is TRBJ1-1 and V is TRBV5-1; possibly TRBD1 for D (6 bases). V lost 4 bases and J lost 0, with 13 bases in between. The germline V gene has CDR1 SGHRS and CDR2 YFSETQ. CDR3 length equals 15 residues. CDR3 nucleotides: TGCGCCAGCAGCGAGAGAACAGGGCTGAACACTGAAGCTTTCTTT. Translated, it gives CASSERTGLNTEAFF.

The chain joins TRBV5-1 to TRBJ2-2; TRBD2 might be the D (6 bases). V lost 4 bases and J 4 bases, leaving 23 bases between the germline ends. This CDR3 spans 18 amino acids. Germline CDR1 reads SGHRS; CDR2 reads YFSETQ. The CDR3 region is CASSPEGLGEGTTGELFF. The CDR3 DNA reads as TGCGCCAGCAGCCCGGAGGGGTTGGGGGAAGGAACCACCGGGGAGCTGTTTTTT.

This sequence joins TRBV20-1 and TRBJ1-4; unclear D gene. The germline V gene has CDR1 DFQATT and CDR2 SNEGSKA (reference sequence). The CDR3 totals 11 residues. Here the CDR3 reads CSFATNEKLFF. The CDR3, as DNA: TGCAGCTTCGCAACTAATGAAAAACTGTTTTTT.

CDR3 nucleotides: TGTGCCAGCAGTTCCCAGGGAGGTGGGGCCAACGTCCTGACTTTC. Translation: CASSSQGGGANVLTF. This chain uses TRBV6-6 with TRBJ2-6, with D perhaps TRBD2 (6 bases). From germline, CDR1 is MNHNY and CDR2 SVGAGI (reference sequence). The CDR3 contains 15 residues. V was clipped by 4 bases and J by 3 bases, with 10 bases between them.

The J gene is TRBJ2-7, the V gene TRBV30; 9 bases align to TRBD1. Germline-derived CDR1 and CDR2 are GTSNPN and SVGIG (reference sequence). The CDR3 consists of 13 residues. Trimming cost V 5 bases and J 0 bases; bases outside gene matches: 2. The CDR3 loop reads CAWGTGSSYEQYF. The DNA of the CDR3 is TGTGCCTGGGGGACAGGGAGCTCCTACGAGCAGTACTTC.

CDR3 DNA sequence: TGTGCCAGCAGCTTAGTGAATCGAGGTCAGGGGTACTACGAGCAGTACTTC. Translation: CASSLVNRGQGYYEQYF. V usage is TRBV11-2 and J usage is TRBJ2-7; perhaps TRBD1 as D (6 bases). The V gene lost 1 base and the J gene lost 3 bases, with 19 bases spanning the gap. Germline V gene data show CDR1 as SGHAT and CDR2 as FQNNGV. The CDR3 is made up of 17 amino acids.

V gene TRBV4-1 combines with J gene TRBJ1-3, with 7 bases lining up with TRBD1. This CDR3 contains 14 residues. The germline V gene encodes CDR1 MGHRA and CDR2 YSYEKL. V shed 2 bases, J shed 4 bases, and the junction held 2 bases outside the gene matches. CDR3 sequence: CASSQQGGGNTIYF. The CDR3, as DNA: TGCGCCAGCAGCCAACAGGGGGGCGGAAACACCATATATTTT.

This clone was detected once. This sequence joins TRBV2 and TRBJ2-6, with D unclear. Germline loops: CDR1 SNHLY, CDR2 FYNNEI. The CDR3 loop spans 15 amino acids. The germline V and J ends were trimmed by 3 bases and 0 bases, with 6 bases remaining between them. The CDR3 loop reads CASSDDISGANVLTF. The CDR3 DNA sequence: TGTGCCAGCAGTGACGACATCTCTGGGGCCAACGTCCTGACTTTC.

The chain carries TRBV9 and TRBJ1-1, with D perhaps matching TRBD1 (5 bases). This CDR3 contains 14 residues. The germline V and J ends were trimmed by 1 base and 4 bases, with 11 bases remaining between them. Germline V gene data show CDR1 as SGDLS and CDR2 as YYNGEE. The DNA for the CDR3 is TGTGCCAGCAGCGTAACCATCGGGGGCACTGAAGCTTTCTTT. Amino acid sequence: CASSVTIGGTEAFF. Variable domain in full (rest from reference TRBV9 and TRBJ1-1): DSGVTQTPKHLITATGQRVTLRCSPRSGDLSVYWYQQSLDQGLQFLIQYYNGEERAKGNILERFSAQQFPDLHSELNLSSLELGDSALYFCASSVTIGGTEAFFGQGTRLTVV.

The chain employs TRBV10-2 and TRBJ1-2; perhaps TRBD1 as D (6 bases). V was cut by 2 bases and J by 4 bases, with 17 bases left in between. This CDR3 is built from 16 residues. Germline CDR1 WSHSY, CDR2 SAAADI. Here the CDR3 reads CASSEPRQVRGYGYTF. The CDR3 region has the DNA TGCGCCAGCAGTGAGCCCCGACAGGTTCGGGGCTATGGCTACACCTTC.

V gene TRBV4-2 combines with J gene TRBJ2-7; no reliable D call. Trimming shortened V by 0 bases and J by 6 bases, and 9 bases separated the two germline ends. This CDR3 is built from 13 residues. The V gene's germline CDR1 is LGHNA and CDR2 YNFKEQ. The CDR3: CASSQEGAGEQYF. The CDR3 DNA sequence: TGTGCCAGCAGCCAAGAGGGCGCTGGCGAGCAGTACTTC.

The J gene is TRBJ1-5, the V gene TRBV27; D possibly corresponds to TRBD1 (5 bases). The CDR3 runs 15 residues. Per the germline V gene, CDR1 is MNHEY and CDR2 is SMNVEV (reference sequence). Trimming left V 4 bases short and J 2 bases short, with 12 bases between. The CDR3 is CASSSLTGGNQPQHF. The CDR3 DNA reads as TGTGCCAGCAGTTCTCTCACAGGAGGCAATCAGCCCCAGCATTTT.

The chain combines TRBV2 with TRBJ1-6; D is unresolved. The CDR3 length is 13 residues. Germline V gene data show CDR1 as SNHLY and CDR2 as FYNNEI. V lost 9 bases to trimming and J lost 6 bases, with 12 bases between them. The CDR3 loop reads CASGGVPNSPLHF. CDR3 nucleotide sequence: TGTGCCAGTGGCGGAGTCCCTAATTCACCCCTCCACTTT.